This T cell receptor beta chain was sequenced during a study of OX40 agonist ivuxolimab in advanced cancers. Study background: An anti-OX40 (CD134) antibody with agonistic activity, ivuxolimab, was administered to patients. There were three patients with partial responses, one having hepatocellular carcinoma and two cutaneous melanoma.

Some clones are missing from TCRdb's copy, which holds only in-frame ones; the method was immunoSEQ multiplex PCR. The table includes about 12,000 clones, approximately 82% detected once. This CDR3 comprises 16 residues. V was cut by 3 bases and J by 2 bases, with 14 bases left in between. Germline lookup yields CDR1 MGHRA and CDR2 YSYEKL. Enrollment shut out patients with autoimmune disease history or systemic immunosuppression. Patients had blood sampled at baseline and again on cycle 4 day 1 and cycle 7 day 1. The TCR sequence derives from an adult with an advanced solid tumor such as melanoma, head and neck, liver or kidney cancer. The source was CD4+ or CD8+ T cells sorted from blood, collected in a trial of the OX40 agonist ivuxolimab. The genes are TRBV4-1 and TRBJ1-5; D uncertain. CDR3: CASSHGAEYGNQPQHF. The CDR3 DNA reads as TGCGCCAGCAGCCACGGAGCGGAATATGGCAATCAGCCCCAGCATTTT.